The T cell receptor (beta chain) under discussion was sequenced for a study of T-cell reconstitution after alpha-beta-depleted transplantation in children. In its sample, this clonotype was seen many times. CDR3 size: 15 residues. Losses at the gene ends were 6 bases for V and 10 bases for J; bases not matched to a gene: 7. It was with unique molecular identifiers that the TCRbeta library was prepared. From the PCR reads, TCRdb called clonotypes with MiXCR, one entry per CDR3 protein. There are 700,000 to 950,000 distinct CDR3 sequences in the sample; under 20% occur only once, and approximately 4.5% lies in the top ten.

The source was PBMCs, mostly from graft donor cells, collected 360 days after TCRalphabeta/CD19-depleted stem cell transplant. V is TRBV12-3 or TRBV12-4 and J is TRBJ2-1; 15 nucleotides line up with TRBD2. This clonotype was sampled from a male patient younger than 18 who had a stem cell transplant for acute lymphoblastic leukemia, so the T cells may come from the graft donor. CDR3 in amino acids: CASSSGLAGGPEQFF. As DNA, the CDR3 is TGTGCCAGCAGCTCAGGACTAGCGGGAGGGCCGGAGCAGTTCTTC.